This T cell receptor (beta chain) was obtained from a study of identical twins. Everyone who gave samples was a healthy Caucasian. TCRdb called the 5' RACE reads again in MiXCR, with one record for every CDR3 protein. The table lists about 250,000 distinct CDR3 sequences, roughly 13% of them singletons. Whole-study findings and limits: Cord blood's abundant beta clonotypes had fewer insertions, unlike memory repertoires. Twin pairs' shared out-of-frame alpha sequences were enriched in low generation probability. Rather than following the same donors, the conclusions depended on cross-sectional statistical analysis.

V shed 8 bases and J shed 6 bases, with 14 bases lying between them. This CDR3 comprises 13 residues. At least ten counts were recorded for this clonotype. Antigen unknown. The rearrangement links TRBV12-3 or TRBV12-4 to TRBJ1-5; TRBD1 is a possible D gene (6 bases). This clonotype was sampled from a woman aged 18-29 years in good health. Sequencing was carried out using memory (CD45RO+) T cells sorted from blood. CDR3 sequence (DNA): TGTGCCAGCCAGGGGAGGGTGGGTCAGCCCCAGCATTTT. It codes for CASQGRVGQPQHF.